The 12 T cell receptor beta chains below come from one sample, sequenced in a study of blood T cell repertoires in COVID-19. Clones were read by immunoSEQ multiplex PCR, and TCRdb kept only the in-frame ones, dropping some. The repertoire holds 200,000 or so clones, with about four fifths as singletons. Sample: peripheral blood. These receptors were obtained from a woman aged 30 to 39 who had recovered from COVID-19.

This clone was counted between two and nine times. V and J are TRBV7-9 and TRBJ1-3; no clear D. The length of the CDR3 is 13 residues. V lost 8 bases to trimming and J lost 4 bases, with 12 bases between them. CDR1 and CDR2 (germline): SEHNR, FQNEAQ (reference sequence). DNA for the CDR3: TGTGCCAGCCTTCTTATATCGGGAAACACCATATATTTT. The encoded protein is CASLLISGNTIYF.

This rearrangement joins TRBV24-1 to TRBJ2-1; a possible D gene is TRBD2 (6 bases). Germline lookup yields CDR1 KGHDR and CDR2 SFDVKD. V gave up 7 bases and J gave up 4 bases, with 19 bases separating them. The CDR3 is made up of 16 amino acids. For the CDR3, the DNA is TGTGCCACCAGCCGGGATGGACGGGGGACTTACAATGAGCAGTTCTTC. Translating it yields CATSRDGRGTYNEQFF.

This chain connects TRBV10-2 to TRBJ2-2; maybe TRBD2 (6 bases). The CDR3 covers 10 residues. Per the germline V gene, CDR1 is WSHSY and CDR2 is SAAADI. With 10 bases removed from V and 8 bases from J, the gap between germline ends came to 8 bases. CDR3 residues: CATAGGELFF. CDR3 in DNA: TGCGCCACCGCGGGGGGGGAGCTGTTTTTT.

CDR3 sequence: CASVGGQGTYEQYF. CDR3 DNA sequence: TGTGCCAGCGTGGGGGGACAGGGTACCTACGAGCAGTACTTC. V is TRBV2 and J is TRBJ2-7; the match to TRBD1 covers 9 bases. Germline trimming cut 8 bases from V and 2 bases from J; bases unmatched to any gene: 7. Germline CDR1 and CDR2: SNHLY and FYNNEI. This CDR3 has 14 residues. Drawing the rest from reference TRBV2 and TRBJ2-7, the complete variable domain is EPEVTQTPSHQVTQMGQEVILRCVPISNHLYFYWYRQILGQKVEFLVSFYNNEISEKSEIFDDQFSVERPDGSNFTLKIRSTKLEDSAMYFCASVGGQGTYEQYFGPGTRLTVT.

This sequence joins TRBV27 and TRBJ1-2; 9 bases are shared with TRBD1. J lost 5 bases, V lost 5 bases, and 6 bases had no gene match. The CDR3 sequence is 14 residues long. Per the germline V gene, CDR1 is MNHEY and CDR2 is SMNVEV (reference sequence). The CDR3 sequence: CASSPWTGEYGYTF. The CDR3 DNA is TGTGCCAGCAGTCCGTGGACAGGGGAGTATGGCTACACCTTC.

This chain connects TRBV14 to TRBJ2-5; the match to TRBD1 covers 8 bases. CDR1 SGHDN and CDR2 FVKESK come from the germline V gene. V dropped 5 bases and J dropped 1; count of bases not matched to a gene: 6. The CDR3 consists of 15 residues. CDR3 region: CASSARTGSQETQYF. The DNA for the CDR3 is TGTGCCAGCAGCGCTCGGACAGGGTCCCAAGAGACCCAGTACTTC.

This chain connects TRBV9 to TRBJ2-6; D is undetermined. This CDR3 spans 13 amino acids. Trimming cost V 4 bases and J 4 bases, with 6 bases left between them. Germline V lookup: CDR1 SGDLS, CDR2 YYNGEE. The CDR3 DNA reads as TGTGCCAGCAGCCGAACAGGGGCCAACGTCCTGACTTTC. It codes for CASSRTGANVLTF.

This sequence joins TRBV6-5 and TRBJ2-7; perhaps TRBD1 as D (5 bases). Germline V gives CDR1 MNHEY, CDR2 SVGAGI. The length of the CDR3 is 13 residues. V was shortened by 0 bases and J by 8 bases, with 11 bases between the two germline ends. CDR3 residues: CASSYSQGTQQYF. The DNA of the CDR3 is TGTGCCAGCAGTTACTCCCAGGGAACCCAGCAGTACTTC.

This clone was found once. The chain employs TRBV9 and TRBJ2-7; 10 bases are a match to TRBD2. The CDR3 is 15 residues long. J lost 3 bases, V lost 4 bases, and 7 bases had no gene match. Germline V gene lookup returns CDR1 SGDLS and CDR2 YYNGEE. The CDR3 DNA sequence: TGTGCCAGCAGCTCCAACGGACTAGCGGACTACGAGCAGTACTTC. Translating it yields CASSSNGLADYEQYF.

The CDR3 nucleotides read TGTGCCAGCTACCCTGGGGCGGGAGGGTACGAGCAGTACTTC. Amino acids: CASYPGAGGYEQYF. This chain joins TRBV2 and TRBJ2-7; 9 nucleotides agree with TRBD2. The CDR3 loop spans 14 amino acids. Trimming took 8 bases from V and 4 from J; bases not matched to a gene: 9. Germline V gives CDR1 SNHLY, CDR2 FYNNEI.

The V call is TRBV15, the J call TRBJ1-1, with 7 nucleotides matching TRBD1. This CDR3 comprises 15 residues. Trimming at V came to 5 bases and at J to 4 bases, leaving 10 bases not matched to a gene. Germline assignment: CDR1 LNHNV and CDR2 YYDKDF (reference sequence). CDR3 coding DNA: TGTGCCACCAGCGCCCGACAGGGTGCCGGCACTGAAGCTTTCTTT. It translates to CATSARQGAGTEAFF.

This clone turned up a few times. This sample includes further DNA sequences coding for the same CDR3. The chain combines TRBV5-1 with TRBJ1-6, with 8 bases matching TRBD1. The CDR3 is 15 residues long. Germline CDR1 SGHRS, CDR2 YFSETQ. With V trimmed by 4 bases and J by 7 bases, 7 bases remained unmatched. CDR3 in DNA: TGCGCCAGCAGCATCCAGACAGGGGTCAATTCACCCCTCCACTTT. Translation gives CASSIQTGVNSPLHF.